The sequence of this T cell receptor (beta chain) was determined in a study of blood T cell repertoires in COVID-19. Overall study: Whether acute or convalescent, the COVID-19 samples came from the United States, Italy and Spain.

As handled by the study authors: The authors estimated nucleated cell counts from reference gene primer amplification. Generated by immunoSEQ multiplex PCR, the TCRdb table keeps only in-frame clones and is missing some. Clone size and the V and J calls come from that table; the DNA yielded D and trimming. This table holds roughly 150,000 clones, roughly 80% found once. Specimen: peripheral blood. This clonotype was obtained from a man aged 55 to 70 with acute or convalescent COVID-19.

The CDR3 bases are TGTGCCAGCAGCCACACTAGCGGGAAGGTCTCCGGGGAGCTGTTTTTT. Its translation is CASSHTSGKVSGELFF. This chain connects TRBV3-1 (or the pseudogene TRBV3-2) to TRBJ2-2; 10 positions agree with TRBD2. V trimming: 3 bases; J trimming: 6 bases; junction bases outside the gene matches: 7. Germline-derived CDR1 and CDR2 are LGHDT and YNNKEL (reference sequence). The CDR3 sequence is 16 residues long.